One sample yielded the 17 T cell receptor beta chains listed below, sequenced in a study of blood T cell repertoires in COVID-19. The table came from immunoSEQ multiplex PCR; TCRdb's copy has only in-frame clones and leaves some out. The data hold over 250,000 clones, with more than 70% observed a single time. Sequences were obtained from PBMCs or T cells enriched from blood (not recorded which). These receptors all come from a woman aged 60-75 years in a cohort exposed to, infected with or recovered from COVID-19 (not recorded which).

As DNA, the CDR3 is TGTGCCAGCAGTTACGACAGGGGGTCACACAATGAGCAGTTCTTC. Residues: CASSYDRGSHNEQFF. The chain uses TRBV6-5 and TRBJ2-1, with 9 bases that match TRBD1. With 2 bases clipped from V and 5 bases from J, the junction kept 4 bases outside the gene matches. Looked up from germline, CDR1 is MNHEY and CDR2 is SVGAGI. The CDR3 contains 15 residues.

The J gene is TRBJ2-7, the V gene TRBV5-1; TRBD2 is a possible D gene (5 bases). V lost 0 bases, J lost 4 bases, and 14 bases lay in between. The CDR3 is 15 amino acids. CDR1 and CDR2 (germline): SGHRS, YFSETQ. The CDR3 bases are TGCGCCAGCAGCTTGGTACCCGAAAGGAGGTACGAGCAGTACTTC. Its protein product is CASSLVPERRYEQYF. Full variable domain (rest looked up from reference TRBV5-1 and TRBJ2-7): KAGVTQTPRYLIKTRGQQVTLSCSPISGHRSVSWYQQTPGQGLQFLFEYFSETQRNKGNFPGRFSGRQFSNSRSEMNVSTLELGDSALYLCASSLVPERRYEQYFGPGTRLTVT.

The chain carries TRBV5-6 and TRBJ1-5; 9 positions match TRBD1. V dropped 3 bases and J dropped 7; count of bases not matched to a gene: 5. CDR3 size: 14 residues. Germline-derived CDR1 and CDR2 are SGHDT and YYEEEE. The CDR3 nucleotides are TGTGCCAGCAGCTCGGGGACAGGGACCCAGCCCCAGCATTTT. Encoded protein: CASSSGTGTQPQHF.

This sequence joins TRBV7-9 and TRBJ2-7; D may be TRBD1 (6 bases). Trimming removed 5 bases from V and 3 bases from J, with 14 bases in between. The CDR3 sequence is 14 residues long. Per germline, CDR1 SEHNR and CDR2 FQNEAQ (reference sequence). The CDR3 DNA sequence: TGTGCCAGCAGCACCCGACAGGCTTACTACGAGCAGTACTTC. Residues: CASSTRQAYYEQYF.

V is TRBV7-9 and J is TRBJ2-5; 8 bases agree with TRBD1. Losses at the gene ends were 3 bases for V and 5 bases for J; bases not matched to a gene: 2. This CDR3 has 13 residues. Germline CDR1 and CDR2: SEHNR and FQNEAQ (reference sequence). The DNA of the CDR3 is TGTGCCAGCAGCTTTAACAGGGGGGAGACCCAGTACTTC. Amino acid sequence: CASSFNRGETQYF.

The V gene is TRBV24-1, the J gene TRBJ1-2; 9 positions match TRBD1. CDR3 size: 15 residues. Germline V gives CDR1 KGHDR, CDR2 SFDVKD. The trim removed 3 bases at V and 4 bases at J, leaving 5 bases unmatched. The CDR3 DNA reads TGTGCCACCAGTGATAGCGGGACAGGGCCCTATGGCTACACCTTC. Amino acid sequence: CATSDSGTGPYGYTF.

The chain carries TRBV30 and TRBJ2-7; a possible D gene is TRBD2 (6 bases). There are 14 residues in the CDR3. V was shortened by 4 bases and J by 3 bases, with 16 bases between the two germline ends. Germline CDR1 GTSNPN, CDR2 SVGIG (reference sequence). The CDR3 loop is CAWKPVWGVYEQYF. The CDR3 DNA reads as TGTGCCTGGAAGCCGGTCTGGGGGGTCTACGAGCAGTACTTC.

This sequence joins TRBV7-8 and TRBJ2-3; tentative D call: TRBD2 (6 bases). V lost 1 base to trimming and J lost 2 bases, with 13 bases between them. This CDR3 has 16 residues. The germline CDR1 and CDR2 sequences are SGHVS and FQNEAQ. CDR3 sequence reads: CASSLEARGTTDTQYF. The CDR3 DNA sequence: TGTGCCAGCAGCTTAGAGGCTCGCGGGACCACAGATACGCAGTATTTT. Combining the CDR3 with reference TRBV7-8 and TRBJ2-3 gives the whole variable domain GAGVSQSPRYKVAKRGQDVALRCDPISGHVSLFWYQQALGQGPEFLTYFQNEAQLDKSGLPSDRFFAERPEGSVSTLKIQRTQQEDSAVYLCASSLEARGTTDTQYFGPGTRLTVL.

This clone is a singleton in its sample. V gene TRBV7-2 combines with J gene TRBJ2-3; D is perhaps TRBD2 (7 bases). Trimming removed 4 bases at V and 6 bases at J, with 17 bases between. Germline-derived CDR1 and CDR2 are SGHTA and FQGNSA. The CDR3 has 15 amino acids. The CDR3 region has the DNA TGTGCCAGCAGCTCCACTCGGACTAGGGGGGATACGCAGTATTTT. Translated, it gives CASSSTRTRGDTQYF.

J is TRBJ2-7 and V is TRBV10-1; 7 bases are shared with TRBD2. Germline loops: CDR1 WNHNN, CDR2 SYGVQD (reference sequence). The CDR3 totals 15 residues. Trimming at V came to 2 bases and at J to 3 bases, leaving 7 bases not matched to a gene. This chain's CDR3 is CASSERAGTVYEQYF. The CDR3 DNA reads TGCGCCAGCAGTGAGCGAGCGGGGACCGTCTACGAGCAGTACTTC.

This chain links TRBV28 with TRBJ2-1; TRBD2 is a possible D gene (6 bases). CDR3 length equals 17 residues. The V end lost 1 base, the J end lost 0 bases, and 13 bases lay between the germline ends. CDR1 and CDR2 from the germline V gene are MDHEN and SYDVKM. CDR3 DNA: TGTGCCAGCAGTTTATTCTCGACGCGGGACTCCTACAATGAGCAGTTCTTC. Its translation: CASSLFSTRDSYNEQFF. The variable domain in full, with the rest retrieved from reference TRBV28 and TRBJ2-1, is DVKVTQSSRYLVKRTGEKVFLECVQDMDHENMFWYRQDPGLGLRLIYFSYDVKMKEKGDIPEGYSVSREKKERFSLILESASTNQTSMYLCASSLFSTRDSYNEQFFGPGTRLTVL.

V usage is TRBV5-6 and J usage is TRBJ1-1; D ambiguous. The CDR3 has 14 residues. Germline V gives CDR1 SGHDT, CDR2 YYEEEE. V shed 4 bases and J shed 0 bases, with 10 bases lying between them. In nucleotides, the CDR3 is TGTGCCAGCAGCCGAGTCGGGGTGAACACTGAAGCTTTCTTT. The encoded protein is CASSRVGVNTEAFF.

This clone has only one observation. J is TRBJ2-7 and V is TRBV5-4, with 7 bases lining up with TRBD2. The CDR3 is 16 amino acids. J lost 2 bases, V lost 4 bases, and 12 bases had no gene match. CDR1 SGHNT and CDR2 YYREEE come from the germline V gene (reference sequence). This CDR3 reads CASSPRGERRPYEQYF. The CDR3 DNA is TGTGCCAGCAGCCCCCGGGGGGAGCGACGGCCCTACGAGCAGTACTTC.

J is TRBJ2-1 and V is TRBV28; D uncertain. The length of the CDR3 is 13 residues. The V end was cut by 3 bases, the J end by 4 bases, with 7 bases between. The germline CDR1 and CDR2 sequences are MDHEN and SYDVKM. The CDR3 reads CASSLGPYNEQFF. The CDR3 coding sequence is TGTGCCAGCAGTTTGGGCCCTTACAATGAGCAGTTCTTC.

The chain recombines TRBV6-5 with TRBJ2-1, with TRBD1 matching 7 bases. The CDR3 runs 14 residues. Germline V lookup: CDR1 MNHEY, CDR2 SVGAGI. The trim removed 5 bases at V and 4 bases at J, leaving 5 bases unmatched. CDR3 in DNA: TGTGCCAGCAGTCCCGGGACAGCATACAATGAGCAGTTCTTC. The encoded protein is CASSPGTAYNEQFF.

This clone was found a few times. The chain employs TRBV11-2 and TRBJ2-7; D perhaps matches TRBD1 (6 bases). The germline V gene encodes CDR1 SGHAT and CDR2 FQNNGV. V was pared by 2 bases and J by 3 bases, with 14 bases between. The CDR3 runs 15 residues. The CDR3 nucleotides are TGTGCCAGCAGCTTAAGGTCACAGGGTGGCTACGAGCAGTACTTC. It is translated as CASSLRSQGGYEQYF.

The rearrangement links TRBV7-9 to TRBJ1-5, with TRBD1 identical over 9 bases. This CDR3 spans 13 amino acids. The trim removed 7 bases at V and 7 bases at J, leaving 5 bases unmatched. CDR1 and CDR2 (germline): SEHNR, FQNEAQ (reference sequence). DNA for the CDR3: TGTGCCAGCAACAGGGGGCCGGGGCAGCCCCAGCATTTT. The encoded protein is CASNRGPGQPQHF.